This T cell receptor beta chain was obtained from a study of shared clonotypes between healthy human individuals. Overall study findings and caveats: Having only a few donors restricted how much genetic and exposure-history diversity was captured.

On this clone itself: Its antigen is unidentified.

Clones were read by immunoSEQ multiplex PCR, and TCRdb kept only the in-frame ones, dropping some. This sample yields about 1 million clones, of which 75% are seen a single time; around 1.5% belongs to the top ten. Deletions cut 2 bases from V and 4 bases from J, with 12 bases between. Germline V gene sequence: CDR1 MDHEN, CDR2 SYDVKM. The CDR3 runs 15 residues. Sequencing was done on a sample of memory CD4+ T cells sorted from blood. The subset is: CD45RA-negative fraction. This clonotype was obtained from a man aged 18 to 30 in good health. V usage is TRBV28 and J usage is TRBJ2-4, with D possibly matching TRBD2 (5 bases). CDR3 amino acids: CASSLGGPGKNIQYF. The CDR3, as DNA: TGTGCCAGCAGTTTAGGCGGGCCCGGGAAAAACATTCAGTACTTC.